Listed below are T cell receptor beta chains from one sample, sequenced in a study of beta chain features in type 1 diabetes. Assay: immunoSEQ multiplex PCR; the TCRdb copy retains only in-frame clones and omits some. The data show fewer than 450,000 clones, 13% seen once. Sample: naive CD4+ T cells from blood. These receptors were collected from a woman aged 18 to 35 with type 1 diabetes. Each CDR3 is given with its conserved first and last residue.

TRBJ1-2 TRBV29-1 13 CSVVYGPGNGYTF
TRBJ2-6 TRBV6-5 13 CASSYSGANVLTF
TRBJ2-5 TRBV7-2 16 CASSPLPGAGQETQYF
TRBJ1-1 TRBV5-4 14 CASSPTGRDTEAFF
TRBJ2-1 TRBV30 17 CAWSVIARENTYNEQFF
TRBJ1-2 TRBV7-9 14 CASSSSGVPYGYTF
TRBJ2-1 TRBV4-2 17 CASSQDPGLAGPNEQFF
TRBJ2-1 TRBV4-1 15 CASARTSGNEGEQFF
TRBJ2-5 TRBV9 15 CASSVGAGNRETQYF
TRBJ1-2 TRBV7-2 13 CASSSQTGTGYTF
TRBJ1-1 TRBV6-5 15 CASNGQSVMNTEAFF
TRBJ2-1 TRBV7-2 16 CASSLASSPGLSEQFF
TRBJ1-3 TRBV30 13 CAWSVISGNTIYF
TRBJ2-1 TRBV5-1 15 CASSGGGTVTNEQFF